This T cell receptor (beta chain) derives from a study of cytomegalovirus exposure and HLA in healthy donors. Whole-study findings and limits: It is likely that the observed cluster of highly shared sequence variants was a sequencing artifact. Some V segments, including TRBV6-2 and TRBV6-3, were excluded as indistinguishable.

PCR involved 60 Vbeta and 13 Jbeta primers. Original methodology: Roughly 12 million shared chains were among around 80 million unique TCR beta chains counted in a later analysis. Sequencing was performed with immunoSEQ multiplex PCR; in TCRdb, only in-frame clones are kept and a portion is missing. The DNA was the basis for D and trimming; V, J and clone size are from that table. The table records under 200,000 clones, around 86% of them present only once. About this clone: What it binds is unknown.

CDR3 length: 15 residues. J lost 4 bases, V lost 3 bases, and 5 bases had no gene match. Germline loops: CDR1 LNHNV, CDR2 YYDKDF (reference sequence). Healthy bone marrow donors supplied every sample. The sequencing sample was made of PBMCs. The chain combines TRBV15 with TRBJ2-7; TRBD2 aligns across 11 bases. The TCR was taken from a male donor in good health and CMV-seronegative. The CDR3 is CATSRSSGGAYEQYF. The CDR3 nucleotides are TGTGCCACCAGCAGGAGTAGCGGGGGGGCGTACGAGCAGTACTTC.